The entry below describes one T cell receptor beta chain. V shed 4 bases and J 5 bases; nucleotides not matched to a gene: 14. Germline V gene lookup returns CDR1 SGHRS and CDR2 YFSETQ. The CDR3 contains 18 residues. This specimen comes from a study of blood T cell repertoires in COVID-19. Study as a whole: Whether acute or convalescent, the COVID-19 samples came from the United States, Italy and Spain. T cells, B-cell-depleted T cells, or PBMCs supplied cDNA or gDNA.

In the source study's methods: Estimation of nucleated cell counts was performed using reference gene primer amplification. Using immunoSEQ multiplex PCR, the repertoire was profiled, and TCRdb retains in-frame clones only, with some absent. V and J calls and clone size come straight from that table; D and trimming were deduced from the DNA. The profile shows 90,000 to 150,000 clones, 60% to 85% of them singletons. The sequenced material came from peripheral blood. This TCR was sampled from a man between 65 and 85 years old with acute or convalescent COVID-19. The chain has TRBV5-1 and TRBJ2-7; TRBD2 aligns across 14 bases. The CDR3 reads CASSTPTSGRADGNEQYF. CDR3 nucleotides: TGCGCCAGCAGCACCCCGACTAGCGGGAGGGCCGATGGGAACGAGCAGTACTTC.